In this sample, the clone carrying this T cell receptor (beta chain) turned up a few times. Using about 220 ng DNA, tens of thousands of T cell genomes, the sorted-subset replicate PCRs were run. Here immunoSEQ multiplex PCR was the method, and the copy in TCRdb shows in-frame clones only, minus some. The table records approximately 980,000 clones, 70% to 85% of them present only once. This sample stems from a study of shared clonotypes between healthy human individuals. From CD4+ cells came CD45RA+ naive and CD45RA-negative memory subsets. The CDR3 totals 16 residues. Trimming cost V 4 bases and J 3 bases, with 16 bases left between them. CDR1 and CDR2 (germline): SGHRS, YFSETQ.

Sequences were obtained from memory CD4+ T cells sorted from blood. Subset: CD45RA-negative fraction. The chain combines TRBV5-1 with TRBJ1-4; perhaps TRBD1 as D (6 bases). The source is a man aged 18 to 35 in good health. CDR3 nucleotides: TGCGCCAGCAGCCTGCCGGGGGGGCTCTCTAATGAAAAACTGTTTTTT. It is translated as CASSLPGGLSNEKLFF.